This T cell receptor (beta chain) was obtained from a study of tissue T cells after allogeneic stem cell transplantation. CDR3 size: 13 residues. Germline values: CDR1 NNHNN, CDR2 SYGAGS (reference sequence). The V and J ends lost 5 bases and 6 bases, in that order; junction bases with no gene match: 3. Study results and limitations: Sampling depth was limited, and the cohort was small and clinically varied. Few T cell clones were shared across patients, but motif clusters showed tissue-specific shared signatures. Blood and spleen captured only part of the tissue TCR repertoire.

TCRbeta CDR3 was sequenced at survey depth with template counts. Clones were read by immunoSEQ multiplex PCR, and TCRdb kept only the in-frame ones, dropping some. Of about 21,000 clones in the sample, around 70% are singletons; the top ten hold about 0.38%. Of note for this clone: What it binds is unknown. Genes and germline are mouse. The read ends 1 residue before the CDR3 terminus; that terminus is restored from the germline J gene.

This chain joins TRBV13-2 and TRBJ2-5, with TRBD2 matching over 10 bases. The sequencing input was blood. The sequence was obtained from a female BALB/c mouse in good health. The strain bears MHC haplotype H2-d. CDR3 DNA, as far as it was read: TGTGCCAGCGGCCAGACTGGGGGGGACACCCAGTAC. Translation: CASGQTGGDTQY. From start to end, the CDR3 is CASGQTGGDTQYF.